Described below is a single T cell receptor beta chain sequence and its context. Using its own MiXCR run on the RT-PCR reads, TCRdb lists one record per CDR3 protein. This sample has approximately 720,000 distinct CDR3 sequences, with about 14% found just once. The receptor was isolated from a female donor in good health, serving as a healthy control. Sequenced sample: memory CD4+ T cells from blood.

The CDR3 here is CSAKMGTLETQYF. The CDR3 DNA reads TGCAGTGCAAAGATGGGGACCCTGGAGACCCAGTACTTC. V and J are TRBV20-1 and TRBJ2-5; the D call may be TRBD1 or TRBD2 (5 bases each). In germline, CDR1 is DFQATT, CDR2 SNEGSKA (reference sequence). Trimming removed 6 bases at V and 5 bases at J, with 16 bases between. The CDR3 has 13 residues.